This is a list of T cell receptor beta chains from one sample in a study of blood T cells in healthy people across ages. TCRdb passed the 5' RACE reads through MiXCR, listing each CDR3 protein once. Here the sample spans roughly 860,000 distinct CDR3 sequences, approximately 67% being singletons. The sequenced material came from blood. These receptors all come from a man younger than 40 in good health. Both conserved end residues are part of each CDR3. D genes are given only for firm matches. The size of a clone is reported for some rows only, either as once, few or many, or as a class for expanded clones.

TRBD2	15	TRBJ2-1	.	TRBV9	TGTGCCAGCAGCGTAACTAGCGGCACCTACAATGAGCAGTTCTTC	CASSVTSGTYNEQFF
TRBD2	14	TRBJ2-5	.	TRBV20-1	TGCAGTGCTGTTCTAGCGGGGGCCCGGGAGACCCAGTACTTC	CSAVLAGARETQYF
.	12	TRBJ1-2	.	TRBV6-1	TGTGCCAGCAGTGGATACACGTATGGCTACACCTTC	CASSGYTYGYTF
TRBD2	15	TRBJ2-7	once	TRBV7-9	TGTGCCAGCAGCTTATTGTTAGCGGGGGCCTACGAGCAGTACTTC	CASSLLLAGAYEQYF
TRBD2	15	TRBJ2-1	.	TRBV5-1	TGCGCCAGCAGCACAGCGGGGGGCCTTCGGAATGAGCAGTTCTTC	CASSTAGGLRNEQFF
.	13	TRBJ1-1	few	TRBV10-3	TGTGCCATCAGTGAGTTGAAGAACACTGAAGCTTTCTTT	CAISELKNTEAFF
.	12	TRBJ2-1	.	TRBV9	TGTGCCAGCAGCAAAGCGGCGAATGAGCAGTTCTTC	CASSKAANEQFF
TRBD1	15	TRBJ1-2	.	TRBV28	TGTGCCAGCAGCCTCCCCACAGGGGGTGTAGTTGGCTACACCTTC	CASSLPTGGVVGYTF
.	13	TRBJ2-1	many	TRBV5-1	TGCGCCAGCAGCTTGACTCAGGGGCATGAGCAGTTCTTC	CASSLTQGHEQFF
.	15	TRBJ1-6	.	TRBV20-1	TGCAGTGCTAAGGTGGTACAGGCCGATGTTACACCCCTCCACTTT	CSAKVVQADVTPLHF
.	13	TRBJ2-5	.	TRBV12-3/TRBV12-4	TGTGCCAGCAGTCCCGGGGCGGGGGAGACCCAGTACTTC	CASSPGAGETQYF
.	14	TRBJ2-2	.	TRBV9	TGTGCCAGCAGCGTAGATGCAGGGATCAGGGAGCTGTTTTTT	CASSVDAGIRELFF
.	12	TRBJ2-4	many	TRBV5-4	TGTGCCAGCAGCTTGATGGCAAACATTCAGTACTTC	CASSLMANIQYF
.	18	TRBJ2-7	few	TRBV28	TGTGCCAGCAGTTTATTGGGGTTGACAACGGGCAACTGGTACGAGCAGTACTTC	CASSLLGLTTGNWYEQYF
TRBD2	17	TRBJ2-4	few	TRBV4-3	TGCGCCAGCAGCCAAGAATGGCGGGGGGCCGGCAAAAACATTCAGTACTTC	CASSQEWRGAGKNIQYF
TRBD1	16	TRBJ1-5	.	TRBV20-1	TGCAGTGCTAGAGATATAAGAGAGACAGGGCATCAGCCCCAGCATTTT	CSARDIRETGHQPQHF
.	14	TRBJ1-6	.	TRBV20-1	TGCAGTGCTAGAGAGGCGCGGGGGAATTCACCCCTCCACTTT	CSAREARGNSPLHF
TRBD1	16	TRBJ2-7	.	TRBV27	TGTGCCAGCAGTTTATCGGACAGGGTGAGCTCCTACGAGCAGTACTTC	CASSLSDRVSSYEQYF
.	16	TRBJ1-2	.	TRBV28	TGTGCCAGCAGCCCAAGGGGATGGGGACATAACTATGGCTACACCTTC	CASSPRGWGHNYGYTF
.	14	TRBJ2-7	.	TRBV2	TGTGCCAGCAGTGAACGGCTGGGGGCCCGCGAGCAGTACTTC	CASSERLGAREQYF
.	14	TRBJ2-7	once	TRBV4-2	TGTGCCAGCAGCCTAGAAGCCCAGGGTTTCGAGCAGTACTTC	CASSLEAQGFEQYF
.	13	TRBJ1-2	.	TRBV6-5	TGTGCCAGCAGTTCGAGGGATGCCTATGGCTACACCTTC	CASSSRDAYGYTF
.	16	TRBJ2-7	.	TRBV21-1	TGTGCCAGCAGCAAATCGGAGCGGGGGGCCACCTACGAGCAGTACTTC	CASSKSERGATYEQYF
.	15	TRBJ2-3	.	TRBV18	TGTGCCAGCTCACCACAGGCCTTTGACACAGATACGCAGTATTTT	CASSPQAFDTDTQYF
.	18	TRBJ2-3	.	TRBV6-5	TGTGCCAGCAGTTACGGGGTATATCTGCGCGGGGACACAGATACGCAGTATTTT	CASSYGVYLRGDTDTQYF
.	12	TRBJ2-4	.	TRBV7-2	TGTGCCAGCAGCTTGGACGAAAACATTCAGTACTTC	CASSLDENIQYF
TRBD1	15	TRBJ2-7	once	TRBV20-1	TGCAGTGCTAGAGGGGACAGGGGAGACGGCTACGAGCAGTACTTC	CSARGDRGDGYEQYF
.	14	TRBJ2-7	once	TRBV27	TGTGCCAGCAGTCTCCGCCCAGGTTTCCCCGAGCAGTACTTC	CASSLRPGFPEQYF
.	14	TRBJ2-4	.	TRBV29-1	TGCAGCGTTGAAGATCTTCCAGGGGAAAACATTCAGTACTTC	CSVEDLPGENIQYF
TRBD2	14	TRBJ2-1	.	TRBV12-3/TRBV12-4	TGTGCCAGCAGGGCGGGGGGCCGGAGAAATGAGCAGTTCTTC	CASRAGGRRNEQFF
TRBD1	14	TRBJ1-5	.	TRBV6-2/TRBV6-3	TGTGCCAGCAACTTACAGGGGGCCAGTCAGCCCCAGCATTTT	CASNLQGASQPQHF
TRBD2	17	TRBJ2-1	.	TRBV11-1	TGTGCCAGCAGCTCCACCGGGACTAGCGGGGGTCACAATGAGCAGTTCTTC	CASSSTGTSGGHNEQFF
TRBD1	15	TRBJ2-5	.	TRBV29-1	TGCAGCGTTGAAGACGGACAGGGACTTGTGAATGAGCAGTACTTC	CSVEDGQGLVNEQYF
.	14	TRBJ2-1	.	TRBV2	TGTGCCAGCAGTGGACAGAGAGGGGACAATGAGCAGTTCTTC	CASSGQRGDNEQFF
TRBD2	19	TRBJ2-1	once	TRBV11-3	TGTGCCAGCAGCTGGGGCAGCGGGGGGCCACCTGACATCTACAATGAGCAGTTCTTC	CASSWGSGGPPDIYNEQFF
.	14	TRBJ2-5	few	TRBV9	TGTGCCAGCAGCGTAGGGAACAGCCAAGAGACCCAGTACTTC	CASSVGNSQETQYF
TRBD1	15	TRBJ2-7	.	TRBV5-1	TGCGCCAGCAGCTTGGCTGAGGGGGCCAGGGAGACCCGGTACTTC	CASSLAEGARETRYF
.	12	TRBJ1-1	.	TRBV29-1	TGCAGCGTGGGACGTTCGAACACTGAAGCTTTCTTT	CSVGRSNTEAFF
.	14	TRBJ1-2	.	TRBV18	TGTGCCAGCTCACCAGGCAGGATGACGAATGGCTACACCTTC	CASSPGRMTNGYTF
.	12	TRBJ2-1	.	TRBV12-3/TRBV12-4	TGTGCCAGCAGCCGCTTGGGGGATGAGCAGTTCTTC	CASSRLGDEQFF
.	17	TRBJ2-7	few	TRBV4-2	TGTGCCAGCAGCCAAGACCCACTCAGGCCTTCGGGCCACGAGCAGTACTTC	CASSQDPLRPSGHEQYF